What follows are 3 T cell receptor beta chains derived from one specimen sequenced in a study of T cells after yellow fever vaccination. TCRdb re-derived calls from the 5' RACE reads in MiXCR, one entry per CDR3 protein. The profile shows hundreds of thousands of distinct CDR3 sequences, 9% to 15% of them singletons. Source: PBMCs, taken on the day of the yellow fever booster vaccination. Every receptor here comes from a man younger than 45 who received the YFV17D yellow fever vaccine.

The chain recombines TRBV7-2 with TRBJ2-7; 7 nucleotides agree with TRBD1. CDR3 length equals 15 residues. Germline V gene sequence: CDR1 SGHTA, CDR2 FQGNSA. Trimming removed 5 bases from V and 4 bases from J; junction bases left unmatched: 11. The CDR3 spells CASSQVEGAWYEQYF. In DNA, the CDR3 is TGTGCCAGCAGCCAGGTAGAGGGGGCATGGTACGAGCAGTACTTC.

This clonotype turned up a few times. The chain uses TRBV6-1 and TRBJ2-1; 10 bases agree with TRBD2. The CDR3 consists of 15 residues. In germline, CDR1 is MNHNS, CDR2 SASEGT. The V and J ends lost 6 bases and 7 bases, in that order; junction bases with no gene match: 9. The CDR3 protein is CASRSGRALANEQFF. The CDR3, as DNA: TGTGCCAGCAGAAGCGGGAGGGCCTTAGCAAATGAGCAGTTCTTC.

The chain is built from TRBV27 and TRBJ1-2, with D hard to call. The CDR3 consists of 16 residues. V lost 6 bases to trimming and J lost 4 bases, with 21 bases between them. CDR1 and CDR2 from the germline V gene are MNHEY and SMNVEV (reference sequence). CDR3 region: CASSALDGVVGYGYTF. CDR3 sequence (DNA): TGTGCCAGCAGCGCCTTGGACGGGGTCGTTGGCTATGGCTACACCTTC.